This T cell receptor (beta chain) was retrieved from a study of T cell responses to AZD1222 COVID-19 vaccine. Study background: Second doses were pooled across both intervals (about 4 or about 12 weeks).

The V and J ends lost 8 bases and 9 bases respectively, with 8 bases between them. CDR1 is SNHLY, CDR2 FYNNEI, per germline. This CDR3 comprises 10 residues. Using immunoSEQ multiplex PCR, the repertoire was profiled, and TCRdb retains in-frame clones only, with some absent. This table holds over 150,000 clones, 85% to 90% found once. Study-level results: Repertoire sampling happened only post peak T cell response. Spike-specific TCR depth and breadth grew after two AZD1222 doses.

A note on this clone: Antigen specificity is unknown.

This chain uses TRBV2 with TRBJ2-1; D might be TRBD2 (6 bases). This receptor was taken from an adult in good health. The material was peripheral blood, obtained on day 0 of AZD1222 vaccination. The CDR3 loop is CASLTSEQFF. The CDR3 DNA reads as TGTGCCAGCCTGACTAGTGAGCAGTTCTTC.